These 18 T cell receptor beta chains were sequenced from one sample in a study of PD-1 blockade in classical Hodgkin lymphoma. Sequenced by immunoSEQ multiplex PCR; TCRdb stores in-frame clones only, minus some. The sample records about 24,000 clones, 81% being singletons. Described time point: cycle 4 day 1 (C4D1), after more than five weeks of nivolumab. Each of the patients experienced relapse following autologous stem cell transplantation, and their brentuximab vedotin exposure differed. The starting material was peripheral blood mononuclear cells (PBMCs), obtained before the fourth cycle of nivolumab. The receptors come from a human donor with classical Hodgkin lymphoma.

By sample fraction, this clone is medium-sized. The chain is built from TRBV6-1 and TRBJ1-5; D gene unclear. Trimming took 2 bases from V and 7 from J, leaving 9 bases between them. This CDR3 comprises 13 residues. Looked up from germline, CDR1 is MNHNS and CDR2 is SASEGT. CDR3 residues: CASSERPSQPQHF. CDR3 coding DNA: TGTGCCAGCAGTGAACGCCCCAGCCAGCCCCAGCATTTT.

The chain is built from TRBV7-3 and TRBJ2-1, with 11 bases aligning to TRBD2. The CDR3 consists of 15 residues. The V segment lost 2 bases and the J segment 3 bases; nucleotides outside the gene matches: 0. Germline V lookup: CDR1 SGHTA, CDR2 FQGTGA. The CDR3 is CASSLGTSGYNEQFF. Here the CDR3 DNA reads TGTGCCAGCAGCTTAGGGACTAGCGGCTACAATGAGCAGTTCTTC.

The chain employs TRBV18 and TRBJ1-5, with 8 bases matching TRBD1. The CDR3 runs to 14 residues. Per germline, CDR1 KGHSH and CDR2 LQKENI. Trimming removed 3 bases from V and 4 bases from J; junction bases left unmatched: 2. The CDR3 sequence: CASSPGQVNQPQHF. In DNA form, the CDR3 reads TGTGCCAGCTCACCGGGACAGGTAAATCAGCCCCAGCATTTT.

This chain joins TRBV5-1 and TRBJ2-1, with D perhaps TRBD2 (5 bases). This CDR3 has 16 residues. The germline V gene has CDR1 SGHRS and CDR2 YFSETQ. The V end lost 4 bases, the J end lost 2 bases, and 16 bases lay between the germline ends. The CDR3 protein is CASSPQRVQAYNEQFF. DNA for the CDR3: TGCGCCAGCAGCCCCCAGAGGGTGCAAGCCTACAATGAGCAGTTCTTC. Together with reference TRBV5-1 and TRBJ2-1, the CDR3 gives the full variable domain: KAGVTQTPRYLIKTRGQQVTLSCSPISGHRSVSWYQQTPGQGLQFLFEYFSETQRNKGNFPGRFSGRQFSNSRSEMNVSTLELGDSALYLCASSPQRVQAYNEQFFGPGTRLTVL.

V gene TRBV9 combines with J gene TRBJ2-1; 7 bases are a match to TRBD1. CDR1 is SGDLS and CDR2 is YYNGEE in the germline V gene. The junction had 16 bases not matched to a gene; V was cut back by 2 bases and J by 2 bases. The CDR3 length is 19 residues. For the CDR3, the DNA is TGTGCCAGCAGCGTCCACTCGACAGGGAAGGGCATCGCCTACAATGAGCAGTTCTTC. Residues: CASSVHSTGKGIAYNEQFF.

The chain combines TRBV19 with TRBJ2-6; D is undetermined. Germline V lookup: CDR1 LNHDA, CDR2 SQIVND (reference sequence). Trimming pared 5 bases from V and 0 bases from J, leaving 5 bases between. This CDR3 region has 14 residues. CDR3 in amino acids: CASSFSSGANVLTF. CDR3 DNA sequence: TGTGCCAGTAGTTTCAGCTCTGGGGCCAACGTCCTGACTTTC.

This clone came up once. This sequence joins TRBV27 and TRBJ1-4; TRBD1 might be the D (5 bases). Trimming pared 6 bases from V and 1 base from J, leaving 12 bases between. CDR3 length: 15 residues. The germline V gene encodes CDR1 MNHEY and CDR2 SMNVEV (reference sequence). DNA of the CDR3: TGTGCCAGCAGCAGGGCCCGAATAACTAATGAAAAACTGTTTTTT. Protein product: CASSRARITNEKLFF.

The CDR3, as DNA: TGCGCCAGCAGCTTGGGCGGACAGGGGGAAGAGACCCAGTACTTC. Amino acids: CASSLGGQGEETQYF. J is TRBJ2-5 and V is TRBV5-1; 10 nucleotides agree with TRBD1. This CDR3 spans 15 amino acids. From germline, CDR1 is SGHRS and CDR2 YFSETQ. V lost 0 bases to trimming and J lost 3 bases; unmatched junction nucleotides: 2.

This clone is medium-sized by share. This chain connects TRBV29-1 to TRBJ1-1, with unresolved D. CDR1 and CDR2 from the germline V gene are SQVTM and ANQGSEA. CDR3 length: 15 amino acids. Trimming removed 0 bases at V and 1 base at J, with 12 bases between. The CDR3 reads CSVEDGSVGNTEAFF. The CDR3 bases are TGCAGCGTTGAAGATGGATCAGTAGGGAACACTGAAGCTTTCTTT.

As for this clone: Other DNA sequences of this sample code for an identical CDR3. The rearrangement uses TRBV18 and TRBJ1-1; D is ambiguous. Trimming took off 2 bases at V and 0 bases at J, with 4 bases between the two ends. This CDR3 comprises 13 residues. Looked up from germline, CDR1 is KGHSH and CDR2 is LQKENI. The CDR3: CASSPGLNTEAFF. In nucleotides, the CDR3 is TGTGCCAGCTCACCAGGTCTGAACACTGAAGCTTTCTTT.

This clone came up a few times. The rearrangement uses TRBV30 and TRBJ1-5; D is undetermined. The germline V gene encodes CDR1 GTSNPN and CDR2 SVGIG (reference sequence). This CDR3 has 13 residues. The ends were cut back, 3 bases at V and 3 bases at J, with 9 bases in the middle. CDR3 region: CAWSRTFNQPQHF. The CDR3 DNA is TGTGCCTGGAGCCGGACCTTCAATCAGCCCCAGCATTTT.

The chain couples TRBV12-5 to TRBJ2-3, with unresolved D. Germline lookup yields CDR1 LGHNT and CDR2 FRNRAP. CDR3 length: 15 amino acids. V was pared by 4 bases and J by 1 base, with 12 bases between. The CDR3 reads CASGSWTEGTDTQYF. The CDR3 coding sequence is TGTGCTAGTGGTTCATGGACCGAAGGCACAGATACGCAGTATTTT.

In this sample, this clone turned up once. The chain employs TRBV29-1 and TRBJ2-7; the match to TRBD1 covers 8 bases. The J segment lost 5 bases and the V segment lost 6 bases, leaving 9 bases of the junction unmatched. This CDR3 is built from 13 residues. CDR1 and CDR2 (germline): SQVTM, ANQGSEA. In DNA form, the CDR3 reads TGCAGCGTGTCCCAGGGGGCCCGAGACGAGCAGTACTTC. Protein product: CSVSQGARDEQYF.

This clone has just a few counts. This chain connects TRBV15 to TRBJ1-5, with unresolved D. The V end lost 0 bases, the J end lost 1 base, and 4 bases lay between the germline ends. Germline loops: CDR1 LNHNV, CDR2 YYDKDF (reference sequence). This CDR3 contains 14 residues. The chain's CDR3 is CATSRDGSNQPQHF. The CDR3 DNA reads TGTGCCACCAGCAGAGACGGAAGCAATCAGCCCCAGCATTTT.

The V gene is TRBV7-9, the J gene TRBJ1-2; TRBD1 matches 7 bases. The CDR3 extends over 15 amino acids. With 2 bases clipped from V and 3 bases from J, the junction kept 6 bases outside the gene matches. CDR1 and CDR2 from the germline V gene are SEHNR and FQNEAQ (reference sequence). The DNA for the CDR3 is TGTGCCAGCAGCTTACCCAGAACAGGGGACTATGGCTACACCTTC. Protein: CASSLPRTGDYGYTF.

The chain has TRBV7-9 and TRBJ1-2; TRBD1 aligns across 10 bases. The germline gives CDR1 SEHNR, CDR2 FQNEAQ (reference sequence). The CDR3 has 14 residues. The V and J ends lost 1 base and 7 bases, in that order; junction bases with no gene match: 3. CDR3 sequence (DNA): TGTGCCAGCAGCTTAGTTGGGACAGGGGTTGGCTACACCTTC. Residues: CASSLVGTGVGYTF.

This clone showed up just once. The chain combines TRBV21-1 with TRBJ2-3; whether TRBD2, the table's D call, matches the DNA was not checked. TRBV21-1 is tagged as a pseudogene. The CDR3 extends over 19 amino acids. The CDR3 here is CASSPLETTIYHSTDTQYF. The CDR3 DNA reads as TGTGCCAGCAGCCCTCTAGAGACTACCATATACCATAGCACAGATACGCAGTATTTT.

This chain joins TRBV2 and TRBJ2-5; tentative D call: TRBD2 (6 bases). V was pared by 9 bases and J by 1 base, with 12 bases between. This CDR3 has 13 residues. Germline values: CDR1 SNHLY, CDR2 FYNNEI. CDR3 protein: CASFRGIQETQYF. In DNA, the CDR3 is TGTGCCAGTTTTCGGGGGATCCAAGAGACCCAGTACTTC.